This entry describes one T cell receptor beta chain. Study processing details: It was from reference gene primer amplification that nucleated cell counts were estimated. Sequencing used immunoSEQ multiplex PCR; TCRdb keeps in-frame clones, though not all of them. From that table come the V and J calls and clone size; the DNA was used to work out D and trimming. The table includes fewer than 250,000 clones, 84% detected once. This record comes from a study of blood T cell repertoires in COVID-19. Looking at the study overall: Spain, Italy and the United States supplied samples that represented acute and convalescent COVID-19.

CDR3 length: 15 residues. The chain joins TRBV12-2 to TRBJ2-1; TRBD2, as called in the table, went unchecked against the DNA. TRBV12-2 is listed as a pseudogene. This receptor was obtained from a young man with active or convalescent COVID-19. Source material: peripheral blood. The CDR3 region is CASRLGTSGDNEQFF. DNA of the CDR3: TGTGCAAGTCGCTTAGGGACTAGCGGGGACAATGAGCAGTTCTTC.